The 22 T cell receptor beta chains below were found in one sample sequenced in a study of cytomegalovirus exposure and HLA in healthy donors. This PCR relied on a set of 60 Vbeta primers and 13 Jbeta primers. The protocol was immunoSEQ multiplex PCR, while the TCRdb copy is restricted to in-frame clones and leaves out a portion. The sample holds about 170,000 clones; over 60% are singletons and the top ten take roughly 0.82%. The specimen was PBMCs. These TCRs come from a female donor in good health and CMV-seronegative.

DNA for the CDR3: TGTGCCAGCAGCTCCCCGACGGGGGGGGGCCCTCTAGGCACAGATACGCAGTATTTT. It specifies CASSSPTGGGPLGTDTQYF. The V call is TRBV5-6, the J call TRBJ2-3, with TRBD2 identical over 8 bases. V gave up 3 bases and J gave up 1 base; unmatched junction bases: 16. Germline CDR1 is SGHDT and CDR2 is YYEEEE. The CDR3 runs 19 residues.

This chain's CDR3 is CASSSRDRSLQTQYF. DNA for the CDR3: TGTGCCAGCAGTTCCCGGGACAGGTCTTTGCAGACCCAGTACTTC. The chain uses TRBV6-6 and TRBJ2-5, with 8 bases lining up with TRBD1. V trimming: 4 bases; J trimming: 6 bases; junction bases outside the gene matches: 10. The CDR3 consists of 15 residues. Looked up from germline, CDR1 is MNHNY and CDR2 is SVGAGI (reference sequence).

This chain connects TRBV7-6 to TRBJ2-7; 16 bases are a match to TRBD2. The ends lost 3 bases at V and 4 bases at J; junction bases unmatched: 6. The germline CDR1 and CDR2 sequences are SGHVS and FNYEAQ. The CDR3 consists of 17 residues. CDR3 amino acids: CASSLGTSGRAGYEQYF. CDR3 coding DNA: TGTGCCAGCAGCTTGGGGACTAGCGGGAGGGCCGGATACGAGCAGTACTTC.

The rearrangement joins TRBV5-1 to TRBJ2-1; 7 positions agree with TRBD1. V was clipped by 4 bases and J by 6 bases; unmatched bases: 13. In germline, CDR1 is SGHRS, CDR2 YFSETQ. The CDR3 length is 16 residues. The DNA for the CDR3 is TGCGCCAGCAGCCGAACTCCGGGACAGAGAAGCAATGAGCAGTTCTTC. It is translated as CASSRTPGQRSNEQFF.

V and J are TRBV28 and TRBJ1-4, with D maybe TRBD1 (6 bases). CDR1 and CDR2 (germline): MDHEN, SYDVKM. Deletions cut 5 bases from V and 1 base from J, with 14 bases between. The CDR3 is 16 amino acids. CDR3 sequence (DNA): TGTGCCAGCAGTCCCTGGACAGTGGGAACTAATGAAAAACTGTTTTTT. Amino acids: CASSPWTVGTNEKLFF. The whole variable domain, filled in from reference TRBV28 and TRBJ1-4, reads DVKVTQSSRYLVKRTGEKVFLECVQDMDHENMFWYRQDPGLGLRLIYFSYDVKMKEKGDIPEGYSVSREKKERFSLILESASTNQTSMYLCASSPWTVGTNEKLFFGSGTQLSVL.

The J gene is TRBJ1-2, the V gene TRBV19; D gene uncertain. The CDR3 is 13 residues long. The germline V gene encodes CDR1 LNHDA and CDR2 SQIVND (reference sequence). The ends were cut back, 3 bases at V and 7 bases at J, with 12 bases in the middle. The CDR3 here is CASSIGTAGGYTF. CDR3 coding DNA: TGTGCCAGTAGTATCGGCACGGCGGGTGGCTACACCTTC.

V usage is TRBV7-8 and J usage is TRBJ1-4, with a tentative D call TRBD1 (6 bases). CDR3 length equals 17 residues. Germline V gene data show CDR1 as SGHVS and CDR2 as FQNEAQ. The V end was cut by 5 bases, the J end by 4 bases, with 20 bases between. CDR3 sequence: CASSPVGQGIHNEKLFF. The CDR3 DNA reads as TGTGCCAGCAGCCCCGTGGGACAAGGGATCCATAATGAAAAACTGTTTTTT.

CDR3 in DNA: TGTGCCAGCAGCTTGTCGGGTGGCGGGGTTTCCTACGAGCAGTACTTC. Translation gives CASSLSGGGVSYEQYF. The rearrangement joins TRBV11-1 to TRBJ2-7; D may be TRBD2 (6 bases). V was trimmed by 3 bases and J by 1 base, leaving 16 bases between them. Per germline, CDR1 SGHAT and CDR2 FQDESV (reference sequence). This CDR3 region has 16 residues. The whole variable domain, filled in from reference TRBV11-1 and TRBJ2-7, reads EAEVAQSPRYKITEKSQAVAFWCDPISGHATLYWYRQILGQGPELLVQFQDESVVDDSQLPKDRFSAERLKGVDSTLKIQPAELGDSAMYLCASSLSGGGVSYEQYFGPGTRLTVT.

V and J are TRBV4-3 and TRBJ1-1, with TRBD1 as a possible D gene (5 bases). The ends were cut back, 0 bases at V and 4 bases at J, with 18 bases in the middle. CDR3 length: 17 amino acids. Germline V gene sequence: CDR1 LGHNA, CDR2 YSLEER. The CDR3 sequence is CASSQDRPGWSSTEAFF. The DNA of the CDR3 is TGCGCCAGCAGCCAAGATAGGCCAGGGTGGAGTAGCACTGAAGCTTTCTTT.

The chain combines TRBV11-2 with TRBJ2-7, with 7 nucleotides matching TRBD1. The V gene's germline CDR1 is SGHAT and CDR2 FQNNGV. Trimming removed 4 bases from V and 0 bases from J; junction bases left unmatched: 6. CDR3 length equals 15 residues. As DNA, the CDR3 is TGTGCCAGCAGCTCGGTCCGGGACAGCTCCTACGAGCAGTACTTC. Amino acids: CASSSVRDSSYEQYF. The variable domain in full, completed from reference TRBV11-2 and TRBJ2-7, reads EAGVAQSPRYKIIEKRQSVAFWCNPISGHATLYWYQQILGQGPKLLIQFQNNGVVDDSQLPKDRFSAERLKGVDSTLKIQPAKLEDSAVYLCASSSVRDSSYEQYFGPGTRLTVT.

Here the CDR3 DNA reads TGTGCCACCTCTAGCGGGAGGATTGCTAGCACAGATACGCAGTATTTT. This encodes CATSSGRIASTDTQYF. The chain has TRBV10-3 and TRBJ2-3, with 11 bases lining up with TRBD2. Germline CDR1 ENHRY, CDR2 SYGVKD. With 10 bases clipped from V and 0 bases from J, the junction kept 9 bases outside the gene matches. CDR3 length equals 16 residues.

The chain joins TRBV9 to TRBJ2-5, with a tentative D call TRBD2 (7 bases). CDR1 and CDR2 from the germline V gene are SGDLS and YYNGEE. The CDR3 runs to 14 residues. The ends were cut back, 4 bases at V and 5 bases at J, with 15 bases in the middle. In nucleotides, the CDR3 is TGTGCCAGCAGCCCGGGACACGGGAGGGAGACCCAGTACTTC. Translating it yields CASSPGHGRETQYF.

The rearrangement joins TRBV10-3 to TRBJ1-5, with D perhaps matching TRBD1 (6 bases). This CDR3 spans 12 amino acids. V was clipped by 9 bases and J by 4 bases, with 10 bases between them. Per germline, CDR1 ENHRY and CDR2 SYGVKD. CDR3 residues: CAISDSNQPQHF. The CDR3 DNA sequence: TGTGCCATATCGGACAGTAATCAGCCCCAGCATTTT.

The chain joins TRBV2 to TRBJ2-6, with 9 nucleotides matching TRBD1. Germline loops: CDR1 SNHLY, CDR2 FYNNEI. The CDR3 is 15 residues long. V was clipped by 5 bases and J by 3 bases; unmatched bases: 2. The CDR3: CASSHRGLGANVLTF. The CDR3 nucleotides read TGTGCCAGCAGTCACAGGGGGCTTGGGGCCAACGTCCTGACTTTC.

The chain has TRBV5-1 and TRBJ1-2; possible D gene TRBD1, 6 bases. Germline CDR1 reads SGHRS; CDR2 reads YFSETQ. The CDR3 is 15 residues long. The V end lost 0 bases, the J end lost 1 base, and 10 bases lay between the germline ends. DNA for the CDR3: TGCGCCAGCAGCTTGGGGGCAGGGGATAACTATGGCTACACCTTC. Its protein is CASSLGAGDNYGYTF.

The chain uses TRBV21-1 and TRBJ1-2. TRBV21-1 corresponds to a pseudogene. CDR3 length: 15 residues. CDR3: CASSVGRGGNYGYTF. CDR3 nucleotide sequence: TGTGCCAGCAGCGTGGGGAGGGGGGGAAACTATGGCTACACCTTC.

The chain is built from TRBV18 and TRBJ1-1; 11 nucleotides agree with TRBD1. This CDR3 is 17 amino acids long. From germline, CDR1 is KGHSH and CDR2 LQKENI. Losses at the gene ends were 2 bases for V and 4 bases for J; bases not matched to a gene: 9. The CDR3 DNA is TGTGCCAGCTCACCAGGGACAGGGGGTTTCATGAGCACTGAAGCTTTCTTT. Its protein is CASSPGTGGFMSTEAFF. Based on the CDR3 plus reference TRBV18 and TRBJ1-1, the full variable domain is NAGVMQNPRHLVRRRGQEARLRCSPMKGHSHVYWYRQLPEEGLKFMVYLQKENIIDESGMPKERFSAEFPKEGPSILRIQQVVRGDSAAYFCASSPGTGGFMSTEAFFGQGTRLTVV.

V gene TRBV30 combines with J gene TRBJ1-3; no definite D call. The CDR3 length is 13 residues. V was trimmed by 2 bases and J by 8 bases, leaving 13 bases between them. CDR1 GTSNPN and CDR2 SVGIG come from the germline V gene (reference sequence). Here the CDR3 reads CAWSPTMGDTIYF. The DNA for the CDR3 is TGTGCCTGGAGTCCAACGATGGGAGACACCATATATTTT.

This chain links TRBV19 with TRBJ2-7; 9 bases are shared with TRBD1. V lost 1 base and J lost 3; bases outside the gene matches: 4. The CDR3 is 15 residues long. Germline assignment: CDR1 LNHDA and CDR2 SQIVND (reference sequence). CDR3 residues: CASSIGTGAFYEQYF. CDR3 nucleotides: TGTGCCAGTAGTATAGGGACAGGGGCGTTCTACGAGCAGTACTTC.

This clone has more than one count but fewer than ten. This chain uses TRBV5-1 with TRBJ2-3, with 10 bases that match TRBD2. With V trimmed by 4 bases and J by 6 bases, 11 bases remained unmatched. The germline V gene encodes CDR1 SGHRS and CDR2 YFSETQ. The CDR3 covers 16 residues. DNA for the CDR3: TGCGCCAGCAGCGTCGGTAGCGGGAGGTCTGGTGATACGCAGTATTTT. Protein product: CASSVGSGRSGDTQYF.

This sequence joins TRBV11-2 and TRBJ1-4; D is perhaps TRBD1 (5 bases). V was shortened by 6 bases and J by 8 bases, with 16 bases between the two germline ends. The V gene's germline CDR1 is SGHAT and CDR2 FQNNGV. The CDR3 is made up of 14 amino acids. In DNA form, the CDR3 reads TGTGCCAGCAGGGGGGGTCGGGAGGGGGAAAAACTGTTTTTT. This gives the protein CASRGGREGEKLFF. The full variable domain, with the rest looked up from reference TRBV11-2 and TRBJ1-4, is EAGVAQSPRYKIIEKRQSVAFWCNPISGHATLYWYQQILGQGPKLLIQFQNNGVVDDSQLPKDRFSAERLKGVDSTLKIQPAKLEDSAVYLCASRGGREGEKLFFGSGTQLSVL.

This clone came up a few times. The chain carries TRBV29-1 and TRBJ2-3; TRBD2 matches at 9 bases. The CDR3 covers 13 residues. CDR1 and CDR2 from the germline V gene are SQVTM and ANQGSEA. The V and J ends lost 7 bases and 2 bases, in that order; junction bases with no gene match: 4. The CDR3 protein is CSALAGPTDTQYF. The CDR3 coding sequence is TGCAGCGCCCTAGCGGGGCCCACAGATACGCAGTATTTT.